Each of the 11 T cell receptor beta chains below was sequenced from the same sample in a study of T-cell memory formation after mild COVID-19. In TCRdb, the 5' RACE reads were re-called with MiXCR into one record per CDR3 protein. This sample yields about 81,000 distinct CDR3 sequences, of which about 23% are seen a single time; roughly 39% belongs to the top ten. The source material was PBMCs or a T cell subset sorted from them (not recorded which). The source of these receptors is a man younger than 30 who had mild COVID-19 (a few samples of this study predate the infection). Cell type and time point are not known.

This chain joins TRBV4-1 and TRBJ2-5, with a possible D match to TRBD2 (5 bases). This CDR3 contains 17 residues. CDR1 is MGHRA, CDR2 YSYEKL, per germline. Trimming cost V 2 bases and J 4 bases, with 20 bases left between them. The chain's CDR3 is CASSQPPERTWGETQYF. CDR3 sequence (DNA): TGCGCCAGCAGCCAACCTCCCGAGCGGACCTGGGGAGAGACCCAGTACTTC.

This clonotype was recorded at least ten times. The chain combines TRBV25-1 with TRBJ2-5, with D uncertain. The CDR3 totals 11 residues. V lost 6 bases and J lost 5, with 7 bases in between. Germline assignment: CDR1 MGHDK and CDR2 SYGVNS. The CDR3 loop reads CASRTGETQYF. Written as DNA, the CDR3 is TGTGCCAGCAGAACCGGGGAGACCCAGTACTTC.

The J gene is TRBJ1-2, the V gene TRBV4-2; no reliable D call. The V gene's germline CDR1 is LGHNA and CDR2 YNFKEQ. This CDR3 has 16 residues. V was clipped by 0 bases and J by 7 bases, with 18 bases between them. This chain's CDR3 is CASSQDQPGPAAGYTF. CDR3 bases: TGTGCCAGCAGCCAAGATCAGCCAGGACCGGCGGCTGGCTACACCTTC.

The V call is TRBV20-1, the J call TRBJ2-3; 7 nucleotides match TRBD2. Looked up from germline, CDR1 is DFQATT and CDR2 is SNEGSKA (reference sequence). This CDR3 is built from 16 residues. J lost 0 bases, V lost 0 bases, and 6 bases had no gene match. The CDR3 DNA reads TGCAGTGCTAGAGATCTGGGCGGGGGAAGCACAGATACGCAGTATTTT. Translating it yields CSARDLGGGSTDTQYF.

This clonotype appeared once. The chain uses TRBV12-3 or TRBV12-4 and TRBJ1-6; a possible D gene is TRBD1 (6 bases). V was shortened by 7 bases and J by 10 bases, with 20 bases between the two germline ends. This CDR3 region has 15 residues. Written as DNA, the CDR3 is TGTGCCAGCACCTTACAGGGTAGTAAACGATCACCCCTCCACTTT. As protein: CASTLQGSKRSPLHF.

This clonotype was seen a few times. CDR3 amino acids: CAHLLPFTGKVQPQHF. In nucleotides, the CDR3 is TGTGCCCACCTACTACCTTTCACAGGAAAAGTTCAGCCCCAGCATTTT. The V call is TRBV7-9, the J call TRBJ1-5; D is perhaps TRBD1 (5 bases). The ends were cut back, 11 bases at V and 6 bases at J, with 26 bases in the middle. Germline CDR1 is SEHNR and CDR2 is FQNEAQ (reference sequence). The CDR3 contains 16 residues.

The chain uses TRBV29-1 and TRBJ2-5; no firm D call. The CDR3 spans 14 residues. Germline V CDR1 and CDR2: SQVTM, ANQGSEA. The V end lost 0 bases, the J end lost 4 bases, and 12 bases lay between the germline ends. This CDR3 reads CSVEDRGRGETQYF. The CDR3 DNA reads TGCAGCGTTGAAGATCGAGGCAGAGGAGAGACCCAGTACTTC.

This clonotype occurred a few times. The chain employs TRBV7-9 and TRBJ1-1; 8 bases line up with TRBD1. This CDR3 is 16 amino acids long. Germline V gene sequence: CDR1 SEHNR, CDR2 FQNEAQ (reference sequence). The J segment lost 6 bases and the V segment lost 5 bases, leaving 14 bases of the junction unmatched. CDR3 in DNA: TGTGCCAGCAGCGCTAGGGGCCAGGGGGCGAGAGCTGAAGCTTTCTTT. Amino acids: CASSARGQGARAEAFF.

The gene calls are TRBV24-1 and TRBJ2-5, with D unclear. Per the germline V gene, CDR1 is KGHDR and CDR2 is SFDVKD. Trimming pared 3 bases from V and 3 bases from J, leaving 7 bases between. The CDR3 consists of 13 residues. CDR3 loop: CATSDVAEETQYF. The DNA for the CDR3 is TGTGCCACCAGTGATGTGGCCGAAGAGACCCAGTACTTC.

CDR3 in DNA: TGTGCCAGCAGGTCCGACAGGGGAGCTCAGCCCCAGCATTTT. Translating gives CASRSDRGAQPQHF. The chain is built from TRBV6-2 or TRBV6-3 and TRBJ1-5, with 8 bases lining up with TRBD1. CDR3 length: 14 amino acids. V was clipped by 6 bases and J by 6 bases; unmatched bases: 7. Germline V gives CDR1 MNHEY, CDR2 SVGEGT.

J is TRBJ2-7 and V is TRBV7-9, with D perhaps matching TRBD1 or TRBD2 (5 bases each). Per germline, CDR1 SEHNR and CDR2 FQNEAQ (reference sequence). This CDR3 region has 12 residues. Between the trimmed V and J ends, which lost 8 bases and 5 bases, there was a span of 13 bases. Here the CDR3 DNA reads TGTGCCAGCGAGGGGAGAGTCGACGAGCAGTACTTC. Protein product: CASEGRVDEQYF.